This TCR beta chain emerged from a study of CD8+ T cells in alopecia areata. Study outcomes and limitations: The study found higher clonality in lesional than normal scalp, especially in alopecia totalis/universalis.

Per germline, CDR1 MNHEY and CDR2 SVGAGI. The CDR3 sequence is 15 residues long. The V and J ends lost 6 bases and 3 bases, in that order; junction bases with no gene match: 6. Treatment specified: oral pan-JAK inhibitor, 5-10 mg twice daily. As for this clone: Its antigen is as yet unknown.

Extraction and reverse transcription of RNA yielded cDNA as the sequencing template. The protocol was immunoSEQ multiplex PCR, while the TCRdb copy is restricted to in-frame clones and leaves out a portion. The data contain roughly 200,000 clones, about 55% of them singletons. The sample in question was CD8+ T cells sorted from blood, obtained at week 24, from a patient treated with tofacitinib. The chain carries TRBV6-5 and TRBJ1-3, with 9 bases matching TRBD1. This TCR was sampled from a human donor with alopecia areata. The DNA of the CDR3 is TGTGCCAGCAGCCCGACAGGGGGTATTGGAAACACCATATATTTT. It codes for CASSPTGGIGNTIYF.